A selection of T cell receptor beta chains follows, all from one sample in a study of blood T cell repertoires in COVID-19. Sequencing was performed with immunoSEQ multiplex PCR; in TCRdb, only in-frame clones are kept and a portion is missing. Among nearly 35,000 clones listed, more than 75% were seen once. Sequenced: peripheral blood. These receptors were collected from a human donor in a cohort sampled during active COVID-19. The conserved cysteine and the conserved F or W are not part of the CDR3 here.

CDR3 length | V gene | CDR3 protein
14 | TRBV19 | ASSIVETSGYNEQF
13 | TRBV7-2 | ASSLLRGVQETQY
10 | TRBV28 | ASTTGGAEAF
13 | TRBV11-2 | ASSSRTGNTGELF
17 | TRBV19 | ASSISKRGTGLGNQPQH
11 | TRBV9 | ASRGGNTGELF
13 | TRBV11-2 | ASSLFLTGTGELF
12 | TRBV5-1 | ASSPGQGGSPLH
12 | TRBV9 | ASSSDRGNEKLF
14 | TRBV5-1 | ASSKTGLGGANVLT
13 | TRBV4-2 | ASSQEPGRNSPLH
9 | TRBV9 | ASSRGNTQY
13 | TRBV4-3 | ASSLGTSGAYEQY
13 | TRBV18 | ASSPDSHPSYEQY
13 | TRBV2 | ASSLDRLLSEKLF
12 | TRBV29-1 | SVMTAHSRNTIY
15 | TRBV10-1 | ASSQQRTSGQSYEQY
13 | TRBV4-1 | ASSQGSGTGVLLF
12 | TRBV7-9 | ASSLLSGVGEAF
16 | TRBV6-2/TRBV6-3 | ASSYPRDRVGSVHEQY
8 | TRBV29-1 | SARGNEQF
12 | TRBV2 | ASKLRGGPNEQF
12 | TRBV5-5 | ASMRGDSNYGYT
13 | TRBV27 | ASSPGSNSNQPQH
12 | TRBV4-3 | ASSHGHGGETQY
13 | TRBV7-8 | ASSPQQGIYTEAF
12 | TRBV4-3 | ASSLAGGLTEAF
13 | TRBV5-1 | ASSFGTKAADTQY
14 | TRBV28 | ASSSMDRGETNGYT
15 | TRBV4-2 | ASSQDSTGTVIYEQY
13 | TRBV7-9 | ASSLDPGMGNTIY
14 | TRBV6-6 | ASSYSGGGIYNEQF
11 | TRBV18 | ASSRQGDSPLH
16 | TRBV10-1 | ASRPRTNRGLNPYEQY
12 | TRBV19 | ASSATGGGTEAF
12 | TRBV7-2 | ASSLGQRGNTIY
13 | TRBV6-5 | ASSRGGRNNQPQH
13 | TRBV7-2 | ASSLGQGLNYGYT
14 | TRBV19 | ASSTQTGYNNSPLH
14 | TRBV5-4 | ASSLAAGRPNTEAF
14 | TRBV27 | ASSARGGVSNQPQH
12 | TRBV3-1/TRBV3-2 | ASSQDPYTYEQY
13 | TRBV6-1 | ASSEWGGSSYEQY
12 | TRBV27 | ASTNGWPGNTIY
13 | TRBV7-8 | ASSLPLRGGWALH
14 | TRBV10-3 | AISESVDRGRNEQF
12 | TRBV7-3 | ASSLGQGAHEQY
13 | TRBV6-5 | ASKETRLNTGELF
12 | TRBV2 | ASSPRQGTDTQY
11 | TRBV7-2 | ASSSTGFYGYT